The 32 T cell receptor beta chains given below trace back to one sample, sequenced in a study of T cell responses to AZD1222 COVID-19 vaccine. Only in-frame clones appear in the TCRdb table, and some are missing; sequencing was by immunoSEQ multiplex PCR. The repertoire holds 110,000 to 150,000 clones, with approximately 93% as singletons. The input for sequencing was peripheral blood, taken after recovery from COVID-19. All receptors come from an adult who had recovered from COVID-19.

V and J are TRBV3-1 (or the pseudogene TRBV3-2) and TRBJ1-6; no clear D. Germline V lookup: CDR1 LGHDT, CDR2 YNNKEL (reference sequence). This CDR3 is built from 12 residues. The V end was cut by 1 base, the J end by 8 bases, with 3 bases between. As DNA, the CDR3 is TGTGCCAGCAGCCAAGGGGATTCACCCCTCCACTTT. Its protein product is CASSQGDSPLHF.

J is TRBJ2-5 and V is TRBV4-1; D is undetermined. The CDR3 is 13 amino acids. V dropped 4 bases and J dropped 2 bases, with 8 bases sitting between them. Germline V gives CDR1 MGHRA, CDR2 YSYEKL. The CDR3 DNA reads TGCGCCAGCAGCCGGGTCGGACAAGAGACCCAGTACTTC. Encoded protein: CASSRVGQETQYF.

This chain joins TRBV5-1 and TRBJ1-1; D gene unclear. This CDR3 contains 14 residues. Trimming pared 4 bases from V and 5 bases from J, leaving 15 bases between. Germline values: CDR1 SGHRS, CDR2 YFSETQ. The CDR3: CASSLPGVRTEAFF. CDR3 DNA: TGCGCCAGCAGCCTTCCAGGCGTGAGGACTGAAGCTTTCTTT.

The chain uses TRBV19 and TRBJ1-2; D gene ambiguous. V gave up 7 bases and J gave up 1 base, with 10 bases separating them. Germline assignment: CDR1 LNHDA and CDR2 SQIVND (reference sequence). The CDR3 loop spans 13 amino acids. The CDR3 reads CASKNRSNYGYTF. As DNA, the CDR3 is TGTGCCAGTAAAAACAGAAGTAACTATGGCTACACCTTC.

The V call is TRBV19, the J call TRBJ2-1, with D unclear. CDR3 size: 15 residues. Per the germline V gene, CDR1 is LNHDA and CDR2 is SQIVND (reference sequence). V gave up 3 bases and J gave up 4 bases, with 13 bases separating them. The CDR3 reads CASSIPRQLYNEQFF. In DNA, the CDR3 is TGTGCCAGTAGTATTCCCCGGCAGCTTTACAATGAGCAGTTCTTC. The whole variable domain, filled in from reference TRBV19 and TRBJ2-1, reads DGGITQSPKYLFRKEGQNVTLSCEQNLNHDAMYWYRQDPGQGLRLIYYSQIVNDFQKGDIAEGYSVSREKKESFPLTVTSAQKNPTAFYLCASSIPRQLYNEQFFGPGTRLTVL.

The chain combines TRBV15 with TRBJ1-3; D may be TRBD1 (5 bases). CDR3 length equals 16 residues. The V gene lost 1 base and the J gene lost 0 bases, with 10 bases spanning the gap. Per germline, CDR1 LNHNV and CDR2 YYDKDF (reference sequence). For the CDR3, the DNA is TGTGCCACCAGCAGAGTGGGGGTCGACTCTGGAAACACCATATATTTT. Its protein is CATSRVGVDSGNTIYF.

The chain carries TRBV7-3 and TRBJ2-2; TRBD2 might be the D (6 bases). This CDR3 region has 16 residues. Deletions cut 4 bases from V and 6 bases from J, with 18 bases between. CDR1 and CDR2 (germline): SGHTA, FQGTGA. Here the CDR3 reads CASSSPGLLDAGELFF. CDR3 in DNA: TGTGCCAGCAGCTCGCCGGGACTCCTAGACGCCGGGGAGCTGTTTTTT.

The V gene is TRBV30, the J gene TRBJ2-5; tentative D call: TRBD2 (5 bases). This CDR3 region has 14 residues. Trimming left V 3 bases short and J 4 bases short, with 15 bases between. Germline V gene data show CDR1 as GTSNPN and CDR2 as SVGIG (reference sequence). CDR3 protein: CAWRGTYGGETQYF. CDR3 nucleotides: TGTGCCTGGAGGGGTACGTATGGAGGAGAGACCCAGTACTTC.

The CDR3 spells CASSLGGLQGLETQYF. The CDR3 DNA sequence: TGTGCCAGCAGCTTGGGGGGGCTACAGGGTTTAGAGACCCAGTACTTC. The V call is TRBV5-4, the J call TRBJ2-5, with a weak D call TRBD1 (6 bases). V lost 0 bases and J lost 4, with 16 bases in between. The CDR3 has 16 residues. The V gene's germline CDR1 is SGHNT and CDR2 YYREEE (reference sequence). Looking up the rest from reference TRBV5-4 and TRBJ2-5 gives the full variable domain: ETGVTQSPTHLIKTRGQQVTLRCSSQSGHNTVSWYQQALGQGPQFIFQYYREEENGRGNFPPRFSGLQFPNYSSELNVNALELDDSALYLCASSLGGLQGLETQYFGPGTRLLVL.

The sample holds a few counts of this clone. The DNA of the CDR3 is TGTGCCAGCAGTGACTCCCCGGAGGCTGAGCAGTTCTTC. It translates to CASSDSPEAEQFF. The genes are TRBV6-4 and TRBJ2-1; possible D gene TRBD2, 5 bases. V was clipped by 0 bases and J by 9 bases, with 9 bases between them. There are 13 residues in the CDR3. Germline loops: CDR1 MRHNA, CDR2 SNTAGT.

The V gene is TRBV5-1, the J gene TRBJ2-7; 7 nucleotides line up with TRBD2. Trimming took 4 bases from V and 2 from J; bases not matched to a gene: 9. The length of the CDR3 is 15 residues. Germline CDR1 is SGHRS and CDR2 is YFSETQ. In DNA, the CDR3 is TGCGCCAGCAGCGCTACCGCGGGGGTTGCCTACGAGCAGTACTTC. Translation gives CASSATAGVAYEQYF.

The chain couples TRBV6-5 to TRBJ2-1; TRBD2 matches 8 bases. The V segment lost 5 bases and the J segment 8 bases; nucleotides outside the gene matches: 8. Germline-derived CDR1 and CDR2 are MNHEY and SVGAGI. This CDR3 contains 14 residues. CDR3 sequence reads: CASSKRTSRDEQFF. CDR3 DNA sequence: TGTGCCAGCAGTAAGAGGACTAGCCGGGATGAGCAGTTCTTC.

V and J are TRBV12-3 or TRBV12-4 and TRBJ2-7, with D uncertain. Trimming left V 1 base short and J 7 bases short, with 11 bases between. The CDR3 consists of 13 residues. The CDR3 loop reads CASSLEGYDEQYF. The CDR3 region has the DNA TGTGCCAGCAGTTTAGAAGGCTACGATGAGCAGTACTTC.

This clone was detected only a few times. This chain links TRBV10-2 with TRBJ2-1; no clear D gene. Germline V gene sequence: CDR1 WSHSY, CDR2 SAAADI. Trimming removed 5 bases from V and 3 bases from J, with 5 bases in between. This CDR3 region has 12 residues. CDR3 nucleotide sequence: TGCGCCAGCAGTCCCTACTACAATGAGCAGTTCTTC. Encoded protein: CASSPYYNEQFF.

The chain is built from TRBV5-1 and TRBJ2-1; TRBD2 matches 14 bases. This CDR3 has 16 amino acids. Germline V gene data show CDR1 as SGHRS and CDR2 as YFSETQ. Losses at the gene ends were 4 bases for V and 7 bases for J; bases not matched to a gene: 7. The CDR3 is CASSGEGLAGVNEQFF. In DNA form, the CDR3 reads TGCGCCAGCAGCGGGGAGGGACTAGCGGGAGTTAATGAGCAGTTCTTC. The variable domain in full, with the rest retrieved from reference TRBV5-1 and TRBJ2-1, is KAGVTQTPRYLIKTRGQQVTLSCSPISGHRSVSWYQQTPGQGLQFLFEYFSETQRNKGNFPGRFSGRQFSNSRSEMNVSTLELGDSALYLCASSGEGLAGVNEQFFGPGTRLTVL.

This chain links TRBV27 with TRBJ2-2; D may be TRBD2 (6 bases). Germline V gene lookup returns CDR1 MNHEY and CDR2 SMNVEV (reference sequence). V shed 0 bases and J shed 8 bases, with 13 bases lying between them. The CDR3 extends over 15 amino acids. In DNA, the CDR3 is TGTGCCAGCAGTTTATCCGGCCCCGGGGGAGGGGAGCTGTTTTTT. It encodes CASSLSGPGGGELFF.

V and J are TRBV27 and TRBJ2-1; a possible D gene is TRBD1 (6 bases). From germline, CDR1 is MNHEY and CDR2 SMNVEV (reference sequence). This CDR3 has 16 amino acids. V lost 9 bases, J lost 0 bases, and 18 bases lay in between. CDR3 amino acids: CASSLSGTPSYNEQFF. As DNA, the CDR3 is TGTGCCAGTAGCCTTTCCGGGACACCCTCCTACAATGAGCAGTTCTTC.

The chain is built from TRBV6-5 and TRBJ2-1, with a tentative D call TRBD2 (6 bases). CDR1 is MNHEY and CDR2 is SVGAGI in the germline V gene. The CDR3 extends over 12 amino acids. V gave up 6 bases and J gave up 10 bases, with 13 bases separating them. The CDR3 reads CASRGGGGEQFF. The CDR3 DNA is TGTGCCAGCAGGGGTGGGGGAGGAGAGCAGTTCTTC.

The CDR3 is CSVLLRGPTSGFYEQYF. In DNA, the CDR3 is TGCAGCGTTCTGCTCAGGGGGCCGACTAGCGGCTTCTACGAGCAGTACTTC. The chain carries TRBV29-1 and TRBJ2-7, with a tentative D call TRBD2 (9 bases). CDR1 is SQVTM, CDR2 ANQGSEA, per germline. The CDR3 is 17 amino acids. V shed 5 bases and J shed 3 bases, with 26 bases lying between them.

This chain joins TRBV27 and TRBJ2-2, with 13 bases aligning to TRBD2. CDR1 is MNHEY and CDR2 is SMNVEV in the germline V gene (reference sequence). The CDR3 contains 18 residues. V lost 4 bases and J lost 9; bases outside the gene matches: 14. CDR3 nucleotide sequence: TGTGCCAGCAGTTCCAAACCCTGGACTAGCGGGAGTGGGAGGGAGCTGTTTTTT. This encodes CASSSKPWTSGSGRELFF.

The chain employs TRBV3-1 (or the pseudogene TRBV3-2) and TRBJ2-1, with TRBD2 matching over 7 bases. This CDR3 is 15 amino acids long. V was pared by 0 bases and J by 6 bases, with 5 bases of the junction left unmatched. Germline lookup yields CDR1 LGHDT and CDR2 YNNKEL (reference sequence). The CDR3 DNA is TGTGCCAGCAGCCAAGATGCCGGGAGGTTCAATGAGCAGTTCTTC. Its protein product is CASSQDAGRFNEQFF.

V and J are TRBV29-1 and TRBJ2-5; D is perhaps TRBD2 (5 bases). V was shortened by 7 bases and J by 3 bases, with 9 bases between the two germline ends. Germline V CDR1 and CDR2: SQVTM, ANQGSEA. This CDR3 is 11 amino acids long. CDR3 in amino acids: CSAAGKETQYF. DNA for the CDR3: TGCAGCGCCGCCGGGAAAGAGACCCAGTACTTC.

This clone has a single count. CDR3 sequence (DNA): TGTGCCAGCTCACCATATTACAGCGGGAACACTGAAGCTTTCTTT. This gives the protein CASSPYYSGNTEAFF. The J gene is TRBJ1-1, the V gene TRBV18; D not resolved. The length of the CDR3 is 15 residues. CDR1 is KGHSH, CDR2 LQKENI, per germline. V lost 2 bases and J lost 1, with 11 bases in between.

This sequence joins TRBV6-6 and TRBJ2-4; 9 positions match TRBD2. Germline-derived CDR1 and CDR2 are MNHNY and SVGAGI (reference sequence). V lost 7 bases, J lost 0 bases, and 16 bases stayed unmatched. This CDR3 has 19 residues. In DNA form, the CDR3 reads TGTGCCAGCACTCGCGGGGGGGAGGAGCTAAGTTCAGCCAAAAACATTCAGTACTTC. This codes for CASTRGGEELSSAKNIQYF.

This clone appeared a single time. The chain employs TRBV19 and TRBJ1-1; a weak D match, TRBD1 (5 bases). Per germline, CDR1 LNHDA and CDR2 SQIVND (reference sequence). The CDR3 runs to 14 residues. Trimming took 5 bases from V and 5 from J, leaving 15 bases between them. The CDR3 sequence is CASSGSARGTEAFF. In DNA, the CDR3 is TGTGCCAGTAGTGGGTCTGCCCGGGGGACTGAAGCTTTCTTT.

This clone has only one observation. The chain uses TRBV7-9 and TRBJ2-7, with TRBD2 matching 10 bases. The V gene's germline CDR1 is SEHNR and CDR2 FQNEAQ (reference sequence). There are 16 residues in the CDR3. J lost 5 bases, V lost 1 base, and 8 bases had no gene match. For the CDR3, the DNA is TGTGCCAGCAGCTTAGGGGCTAGCGGGAGATGGAACGAGCAGTACTTC. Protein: CASSLGASGRWNEQYF. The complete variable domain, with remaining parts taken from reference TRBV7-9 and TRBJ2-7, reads DTGVSQNPRHKITKRGQNVTFRCDPISEHNRLYWYRQTLGQGPEFLTYFQNEAQLEKSRLLSDRFSAERPKGSFSTLEIQRTEQGDSAMYLCASSLGASGRWNEQYFGPGTRLTVT.

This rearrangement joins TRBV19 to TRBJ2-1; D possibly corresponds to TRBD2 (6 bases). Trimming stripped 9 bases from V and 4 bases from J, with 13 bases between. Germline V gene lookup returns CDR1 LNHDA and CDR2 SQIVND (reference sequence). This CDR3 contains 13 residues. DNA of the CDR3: TGTGCCAGCTCCCGGGGGTCTTACAATGAGCAGTTCTTC. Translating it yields CASSRGSYNEQFF.

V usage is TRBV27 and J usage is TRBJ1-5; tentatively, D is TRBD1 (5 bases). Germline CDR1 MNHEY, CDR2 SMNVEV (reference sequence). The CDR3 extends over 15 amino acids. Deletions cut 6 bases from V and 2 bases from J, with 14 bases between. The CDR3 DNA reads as TGTGCCAGCAGAGCAGGGATTTTGGGCAATCAGCCCCAGCATTTT. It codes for CASRAGILGNQPQHF.

For the CDR3, the DNA is TGTGCCAGCCACGGAGGGACAAGTAATTCACCCCTCCACTTT. Residues: CASHGGTSNSPLHF. The gene calls are TRBV7-2 and TRBJ1-6; D is possibly TRBD1 (6 bases). Trimming removed 8 bases at V and 6 bases at J, with 14 bases between. CDR1 SGHTA and CDR2 FQGNSA come from the germline V gene. This CDR3 is 14 amino acids long. Full variable domain (rest looked up from reference TRBV7-2 and TRBJ1-6): GAGVSQSPSNKVTEKGKDVELRCDPISGHTALYWYRQSLGQGLEFLIYFQGNSAPDKSGLPSDRFSAERTGGSVSTLTIQRTQQEDSAVYLCASHGGTSNSPLHFGNGTRLTVT.

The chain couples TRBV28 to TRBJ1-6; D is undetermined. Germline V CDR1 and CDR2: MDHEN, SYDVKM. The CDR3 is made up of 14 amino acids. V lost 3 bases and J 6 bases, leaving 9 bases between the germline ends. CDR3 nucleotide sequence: TGTGCCAGCAGTTTGAGTCAGCCTAATTCACCCCTCCACTTT. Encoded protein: CASSLSQPNSPLHF. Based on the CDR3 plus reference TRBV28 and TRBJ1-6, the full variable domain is DVKVTQSSRYLVKRTGEKVFLECVQDMDHENMFWYRQDPGLGLRLIYFSYDVKMKEKGDIPEGYSVSREKKERFSLILESASTNQTSMYLCASSLSQPNSPLHFGNGTRLTVT.

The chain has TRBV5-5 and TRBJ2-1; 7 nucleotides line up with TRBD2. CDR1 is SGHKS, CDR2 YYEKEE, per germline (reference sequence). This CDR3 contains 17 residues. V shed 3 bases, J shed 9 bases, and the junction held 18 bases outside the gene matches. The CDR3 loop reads CASSWRGGPGSASEQFF. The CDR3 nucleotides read TGTGCCAGCAGCTGGAGGGGAGGGCCGGGGTCCGCTAGTGAGCAGTTCTTC.

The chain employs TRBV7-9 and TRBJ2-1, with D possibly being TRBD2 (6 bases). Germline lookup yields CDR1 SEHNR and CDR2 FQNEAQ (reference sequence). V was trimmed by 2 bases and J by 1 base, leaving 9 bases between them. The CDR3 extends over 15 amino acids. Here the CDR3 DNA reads TGTGCCAGCAGCTTAAGTGCGGGGTCCTACAATGAGCAGTTCTTC. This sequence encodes CASSLSAGSYNEQFF.